This T cell receptor (beta chain) appears in the sequencing data of a study of CD8+ T cells in alopecia areata. Looking at the study overall: Tofacitinib administration to treated patients was oral, at 5 to 10 mg twice daily.

V gave up 0 bases and J gave up 5 bases, with 10 bases separating them. Germline CDR1 is SQVTM and CDR2 is ANQGSEA. The CDR3 has 13 amino acids. A word on this clone: Its target is not known.

Alopecia areata patients had lesional scalp punch biopsies and peripheral blood taken from them. The study's findings and limits: Higher clonality than in normal scalp was seen in lesional scalp, especially alopecia totalis/universalis.

Extraction and reverse transcription of RNA yielded cDNA as the sequencing template. Repertoires were generated with immunoSEQ multiplex PCR, while TCRdb's copy carries only in-frame clones and drops some. In the table there are 140,000 or so clones, 45% to 60% of which are singletons. The chain joins TRBV29-1 to TRBJ1-2; D is ambiguous. The sample consisted of CD4+ T cells sorted from blood, taken at week 0. The TCR was taken from a human donor with alopecia areata. The CDR3, as DNA: TGCAGCGTTGAAGATCCGCGGGATTATGGCTACACCTTC. This encodes CSVEDPRDYGYTF.